A selection of T cell receptor beta chains follows, all from one sample in a study of T and B cells in COVID-19 patients. TCRdb fed the multiplex PCR reads into MiXCR, producing one record per CDR3 protein. The data contain 2,000 to 2,500 distinct CDR3 sequences, 25% to 30% of them seen just once; the ten biggest clones take up around 35%. Material for sequencing was blood. The receptors here all came from a human donor with active COVID-19. Each CDR3 is given with its conserved first and last residue. A D gene is named only where the DNA matches it firmly. Rows may omit the clone size; those that give it use once, few, many or a size class.

j_call,clone_size,v_call,d_call,cdr3_nt,cdr3_aa
TRBJ1-1,.,TRBV19,TRBD1,TGTGCCAGTAGTCCGGACCGGGACAGGGGAATGAACACTGAAGCTTTCTTT,CASSPDRDRGMNTEAFF
TRBJ2-3,medium-sized,TRBV12-3/TRBV12-4,.,TGTGCCAGCAGTTTATCGAGGGGAGATACGCAGTATTTT,CASSLSRGDTQYF
TRBJ2-3,few,TRBV5-6,.,TGTGCCAGCAGCTTGGGCGGAATCACAGATACGCAGTATTTT,CASSLGGITDTQYF
TRBJ2-3,medium-sized,TRBV24-1,.,TGTGCCACCGTGGGGATGAACACAGATACGCAGTATTTT,CATVGMNTDTQYF
TRBJ2-7,large,TRBV29-1,.,TGCAGCGTGACCCAAGGGGCTGGGGAGCAGTACTTC,CSVTQGAGEQYF
TRBJ2-1,medium-sized,TRBV15,.,TGTGCCACCAGCAGAGATTGGGGCCAACAGGGTGAGCAGTTCTTC,CATSRDWGQQGEQFF
TRBJ1-3,.,TRBV4-1,TRBD1,TGCGCCAGCAGCCATTTGGGACAGGGGATCTCTGGAAACACCATATATTTT,CASSHLGQGISGNTIYF
TRBJ2-2,large,TRBV19,TRBD2,TGTGCCAGTAGTGCCGGACTAGCGGGACCAGACACCGGGGAGCTGTTTTTT,CASSAGLAGPDTGELFF
TRBJ2-3,.,TRBV19,TRBD2,TGTGCCAGTGCGACTAGCGGGGGGGGGCTTAGCACAGATACGCAGTATTTT,CASATSGGGLSTDTQYF
TRBJ2-5,medium-sized,TRBV6-1,TRBD1,TGTGCCAGCCACGCCGGGACAGGGGTTTCGTTAGAGACCCAGTACTTC,CASHAGTGVSLETQYF
TRBJ2-7,large,TRBV29-1,TRBD1,TGCAGCGTTGATTCGGACAGGGACTACGAGCAGTACTTC,CSVDSDRDYEQYF
TRBJ2-5,medium-sized,TRBV5-6,.,TGTGCCAGCAGCTTGGAGTGGCGCTTTGAAGAGACCCAGTACTTC,CASSLEWRFEETQYF
TRBJ2-7,.,TRBV6-6,TRBD1,TGTGCCAGCAGTTCAAGCACCGGGACAGGGTCGGGCGAGCAGTACTTC,CASSSSTGTGSGEQYF
TRBJ1-5,few,TRBV30,.,TGTGCCTGGATCAGGGTGGCAGGGAGAAACGATCAGCCCCAGCATTTT,CAWIRVAGRNDQPQHF
TRBJ2-5,.,TRBV5-1,.,TGCGCCAGCAGCTTGGGGACAGCCCAAGAGACCCAGTACTTC,CASSLGTAQETQYF
TRBJ1-2,medium-sized,TRBV19,.,TGTGCCAGTAGAGCTGCCTCCTACGGCTACACCTTC,CASRAASYGYTF
TRBJ2-1,large,TRBV19,.,TGTGCCAGTAGTACGGGCACCCTACGCCAGATAATCTTC,CASSTGTLRQIIF
TRBJ1-4,medium-sized,TRBV27,.,TGTGCCAGCAGGCTAGACCCTTGGGGTGGAAAACTGTTTTTT,CASRLDPWGGKLFF
TRBJ2-7,.,TRBV29-1,TRBD2,TGCAGCGGGGGCGGGGGGTACGAGCAGTACTTC,CSGGGGYEQYF
TRBJ2-3,medium-sized,TRBV5-6,.,TGTGCCAGCAGCTTGGGACAGTCAGATACGCAGTATTTT,CASSLGQSDTQYF
TRBJ2-3,medium-sized,TRBV6-1,TRBD2,TGTGCCAGCAGTGCCCGGACTAGCGGGGGAAACACAGATACGCAGTATTTT,CASSARTSGGNTDTQYF
TRBJ2-7,medium-sized,TRBV7-6,.,TGTGCCAGCAGCTTGAATAGCGAAACCAGAGGCGAGCAGTACTTC,CASSLNSETRGEQYF
TRBJ2-5,few,TRBV4-2,TRBD2,TGTGCCAGCAGCCCGGGAGATCCTAGCGGGTACCAAGAGACCCAGTACTTC,CASSPGDPSGYQETQYF
TRBJ1-2,.,TRBV20-1,.,TGCAGTGTCACACAACCTAACTATGGCTACACCTTC,CSVTQPNYGYTF
TRBJ2-5,medium-sized,TRBV12-3/TRBV12-4,TRBD2,TGTGCCAGCAGTTTAAGGTCTAGCGGGAGGGGAGGGGAGACCCAGTACTTC,CASSLRSSGRGGETQYF
TRBJ1-1,medium-sized,TRBV12-3/TRBV12-4,TRBD1,TGTGCCAGCAAACCACGGACAGGCGTGGTGGGCACTGAAGCTTTCTTT,CASKPRTGVVGTEAFF
TRBJ1-1,medium-sized,TRBV6-1,.,TGTGCCAGCAGTGAAGCGGGAACGGTCGGTACTGAAGCTTTCTTT,CASSEAGTVGTEAFF
TRBJ1-1,.,TRBV12-3/TRBV12-4,.,TGTGCCAGCAAATCGGGGGGGGGCACTGAAGCTTTCTTT,CASKSGGGTEAFF
TRBJ2-2,.,TRBV5-1,TRBD1,TGCGCCAGCAGCTGGGACAGGGGGCGCGTTGGCACCGGGGAGCTGTTTTTT,CASSWDRGRVGTGELFF
TRBJ2-7,medium-sized,TRBV30,TRBD1,TGTGCCTGGAGTCGGACAGGGGGATACGAGCAGTACTTC,CAWSRTGGYEQYF
TRBJ2-1,medium-sized,TRBV6-6,TRBD2,TGTGCCAGCTTCCTCCCACGGGCCAGATCGGGGGGTCCCTACAATGAGCAGTTCTTC,CASFLPRARSGGPYNEQFF
TRBJ2-5,.,TRBV6-1,.,TGTGCCAGCACAGGGACCGTAATGGGGACCCAGTACTTC,CASTGTVMGTQYF
TRBJ2-1,medium-sized,TRBV6-5,TRBD2,TGTGCCAGCAGTAGGACTAGCGGGGGTTCCTACAATGAGCAGTTCTTC,CASSRTSGGSYNEQFF
TRBJ2-1,.,TRBV19,.,TGTGCCAGTACCCGGAGGGCCCATGAGCAGTTCTTC,CASTRRAHEQFF
TRBJ1-1,medium-sized,TRBV19,.,TGTGCCAGTAGTCCCCGGGACATTGGAGGGCCGAACACTGAAGCTTTCTTT,CASSPRDIGGPNTEAFF
TRBJ2-2,.,TRBV2,.,TGTGCCAGCAGTGGCGGGACGGTGAACACCGGGGAGCTGTTTTTT,CASSGGTVNTGELFF
TRBJ2-7,medium-sized,TRBV12-3/TRBV12-4,TRBD2,TGTGCCAGCAGTTCCTCTAGCGGGAGCCCCTCCGAGCAGTACTTC,CASSSSSGSPSEQYF
TRBJ1-3,few,TRBV5-8,.,TGTGCCAGCAGCTTCGGCGGCGGGGGGGACACCATATATTTT,CASSFGGGGDTIYF
TRBJ2-1,.,TRBV12-3/TRBV12-4,TRBD1,TGTGCCAGCAGCAGACAGGGGGCGGTATCTCAGTTCTTC,CASSRQGAVSQFF
TRBJ2-3,medium-sized,TRBV6-1,.,TGTGCCAGCGGGGGTCCAGGGACAGATACGCAGTATTTT,CASGGPGTDTQYF
TRBJ2-4,once,TRBV5-4,TRBD2,TGTGCCAGCAGCTTGGGACTAGCGGGAGGCCGATGGTGCTCTGCCAAAAACATTCAGTACTTC,CASSLGLAGGRWCSAKNIQYF
TRBJ2-2,few,TRBV28,.,TGTGCCAGCAGGCTTTGGGTCGGGACCGGGGAGCTGTTTTTT,CASRLWVGTGELFF
TRBJ2-7,few,TRBV20-1,.,TGCAGTGCTTCCACGTACGAGCAGTACTTC,CSASTYEQYF
TRBJ2-7,medium-sized,TRBV27,TRBD2,TGTGCCAGCAGTTTCCGCCCGGGACTAGGAGCCTACGAGCAGTACTTC,CASSFRPGLGAYEQYF
TRBJ2-1,.,TRBV6-2/TRBV6-3,TRBD2,TGTACCAGCAGTTCGCGCACTAGCGGGAGGGCCGGTTCTCACTTTTATCAGCAGTTCTTC,CTSSSRTSGRAGSHFYQQFF
TRBJ1-2,medium-sized,TRBV30,TRBD1,TGTGCCTGGAGTGTTTTCGGGACAGTGGGTATCGATCGGGGCTACACCTTC,CAWSVFGTVGIDRGYTF
TRBJ2-5,medium-sized,TRBV12-3/TRBV12-4,.,TGTGCCAGCGGCAGGGGCCAGTACCAAGAGACCCAGTACTTC,CASGRGQYQETQYF
TRBJ1-1,medium-sized,TRBV6-5,.,TGTGCCAGCAGTTATCGGGGGATGGTCACTGAAGCTTTCTTT,CASSYRGMVTEAFF
TRBJ2-7,.,TRBV4-3,.,TGCGCCAGCAGCCTAGGGGGGCAGAAAGGGCAGTACTTC,CASSLGGQKGQYF
TRBJ1-1,.,TRBV29-1,TRBD1,TGCAGCGTCGCCGGGACAGGGGGCAGCACTGAAGCTTTCTTT,CSVAGTGGSTEAFF
TRBJ2-2,few,TRBV21-1,.,TGTGCCAGCAGCAAAGAATCCCCAACTAGCGGGAGGGCCCAAACCGGGGAGCTGTTTTTT,CASSKESPTSGRAQTGELFF
TRBJ1-5,once,TRBV19,.,TGTGCCAGTAGTATAGGGGCAGGGGTATATCAGCCCCAGCATTTT,CASSIGAGVYQPQHF
TRBJ1-1,few,TRBV12-3/TRBV12-4,.,TGTGCCAGCAGTAACCCGACGGGGAAACGGGACACTGAAGCTTTCTTT,CASSNPTGKRDTEAFF